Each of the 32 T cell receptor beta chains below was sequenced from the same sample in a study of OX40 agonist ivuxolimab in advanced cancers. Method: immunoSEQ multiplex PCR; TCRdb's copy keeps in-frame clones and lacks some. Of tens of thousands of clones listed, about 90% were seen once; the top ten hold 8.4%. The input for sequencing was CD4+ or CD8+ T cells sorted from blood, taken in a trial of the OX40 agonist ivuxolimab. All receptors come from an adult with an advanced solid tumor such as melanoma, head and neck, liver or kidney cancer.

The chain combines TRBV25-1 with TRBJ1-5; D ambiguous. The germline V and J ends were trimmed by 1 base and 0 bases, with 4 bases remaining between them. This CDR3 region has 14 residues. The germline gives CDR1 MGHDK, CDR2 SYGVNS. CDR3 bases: TGTGCCAGCAGTGAATGGGGTAGCAATCAGCCCCAGCATTTT. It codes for CASSEWGSNQPQHF.

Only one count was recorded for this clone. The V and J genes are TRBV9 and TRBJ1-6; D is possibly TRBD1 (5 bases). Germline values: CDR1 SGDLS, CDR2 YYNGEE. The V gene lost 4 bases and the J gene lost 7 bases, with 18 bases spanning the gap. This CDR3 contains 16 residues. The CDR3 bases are TGTGCCAGCAGCACACCCGGGGGGAAACCAAATTCACCCCTCCACTTT. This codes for CASSTPGGKPNSPLHF.

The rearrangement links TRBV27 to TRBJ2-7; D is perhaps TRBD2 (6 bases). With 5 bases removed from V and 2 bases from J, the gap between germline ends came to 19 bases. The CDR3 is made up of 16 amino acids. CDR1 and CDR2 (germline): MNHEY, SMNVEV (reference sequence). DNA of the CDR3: TGTGCCAGCAGTCCCATGGGAGGAAATTTTGCCTACGAGCAGTACTTC. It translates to CASSPMGGNFAYEQYF.

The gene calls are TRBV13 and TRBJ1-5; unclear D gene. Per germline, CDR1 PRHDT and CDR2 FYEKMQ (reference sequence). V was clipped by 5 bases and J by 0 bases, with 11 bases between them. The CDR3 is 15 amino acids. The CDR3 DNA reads TGTGCCAGCAGCCAAGCCGGGGATAGCAATCAGCCCCAGCATTTT. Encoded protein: CASSQAGDSNQPQHF.

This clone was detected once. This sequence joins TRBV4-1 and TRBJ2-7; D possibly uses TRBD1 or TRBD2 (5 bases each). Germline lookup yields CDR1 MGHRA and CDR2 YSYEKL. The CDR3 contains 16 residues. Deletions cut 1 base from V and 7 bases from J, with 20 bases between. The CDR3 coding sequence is TGCGCCAGCAGCCAAGTTGTCGCAGGGACCAGGGAGGAGCAGTACTTC. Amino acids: CASSQVVAGTREEQYF.

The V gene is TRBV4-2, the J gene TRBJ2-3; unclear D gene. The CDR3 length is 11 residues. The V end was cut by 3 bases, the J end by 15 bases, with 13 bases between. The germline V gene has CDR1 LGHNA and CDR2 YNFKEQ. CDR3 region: CASSQGFQKYF. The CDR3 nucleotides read TGTGCCAGCAGCCAGGGATTTCAGAAATATTTT.

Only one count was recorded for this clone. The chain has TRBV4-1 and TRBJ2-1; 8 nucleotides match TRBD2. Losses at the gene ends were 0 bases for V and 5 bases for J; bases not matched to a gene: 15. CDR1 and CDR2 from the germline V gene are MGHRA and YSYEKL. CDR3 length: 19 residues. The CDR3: CASSQDWAGGLILHNEQFF. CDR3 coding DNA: TGCGCCAGCAGCCAAGATTGGGCGGGGGGACTTATTCTCCACAATGAGCAGTTCTTC.

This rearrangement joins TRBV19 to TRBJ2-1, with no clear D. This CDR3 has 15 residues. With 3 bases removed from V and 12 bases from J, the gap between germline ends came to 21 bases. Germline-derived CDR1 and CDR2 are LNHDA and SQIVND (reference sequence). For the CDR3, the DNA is TGTGCCAGTAGTATGATAACTGGTCCTACCGGTAGGCAGTTCTTC. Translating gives CASSMITGPTGRQFF.

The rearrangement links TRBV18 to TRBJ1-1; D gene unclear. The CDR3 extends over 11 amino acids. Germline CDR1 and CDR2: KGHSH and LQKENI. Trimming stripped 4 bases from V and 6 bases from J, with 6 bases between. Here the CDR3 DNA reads TGTGCCAGCTCACGGCCCCCTGAAGCTTTCTTT. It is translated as CASSRPPEAFF.

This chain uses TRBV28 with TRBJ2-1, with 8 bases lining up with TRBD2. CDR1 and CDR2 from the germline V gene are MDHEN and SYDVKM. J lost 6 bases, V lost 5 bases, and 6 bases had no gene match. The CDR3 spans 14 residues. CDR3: CASSGGLEGNEQFF. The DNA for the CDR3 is TGTGCCAGCAGTGGGGGACTAGAGGGCAATGAGCAGTTCTTC.

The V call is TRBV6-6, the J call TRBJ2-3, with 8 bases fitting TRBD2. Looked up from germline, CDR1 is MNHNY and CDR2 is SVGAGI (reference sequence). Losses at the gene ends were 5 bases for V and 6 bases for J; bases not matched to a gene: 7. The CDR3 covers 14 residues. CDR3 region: CASSSSGSLDTQYF. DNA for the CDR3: TGTGCCAGCAGTAGCAGCGGGAGCCTCGATACGCAGTATTTT.

The CDR3 region is CASLDRGGICNEKLFF. The CDR3 coding sequence is TGTGCCAGTTTAGACAGGGGCGGAATCTGTAATGAAAAACTGTTTTTT. This sequence joins TRBV6-4 and TRBJ1-4; 8 bases line up with TRBD1. V lost 9 bases, J lost 4 bases, and 13 bases stayed unmatched. CDR1 is MRHNA, CDR2 SNTAGT, per germline. The CDR3 contains 16 residues.

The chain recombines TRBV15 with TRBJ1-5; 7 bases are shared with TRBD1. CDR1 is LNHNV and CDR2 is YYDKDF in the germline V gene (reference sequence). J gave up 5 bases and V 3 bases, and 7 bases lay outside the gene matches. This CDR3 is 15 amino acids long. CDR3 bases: TGTGCCACCAGCAGGAGACAGGGACGGGATCAGCCCCAGCATTTT. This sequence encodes CATSRRQGRDQPQHF.

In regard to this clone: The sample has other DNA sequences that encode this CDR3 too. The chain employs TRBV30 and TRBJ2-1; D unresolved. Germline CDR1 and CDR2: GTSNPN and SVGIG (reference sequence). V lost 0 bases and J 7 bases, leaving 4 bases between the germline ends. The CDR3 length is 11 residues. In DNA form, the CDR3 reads TGTGCCTGGAGTGTAGGTAATGAGCAGTTCTTC. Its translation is CAWSVGNEQFF.

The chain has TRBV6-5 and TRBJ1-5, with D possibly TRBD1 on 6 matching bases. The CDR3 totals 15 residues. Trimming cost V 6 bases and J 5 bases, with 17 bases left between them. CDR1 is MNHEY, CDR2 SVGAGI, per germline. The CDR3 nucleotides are TGTGCCAGCAGGCCGGGGGGGGCTATCTATCAGCCCCAGCATTTT. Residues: CASRPGGAIYQPQHF.

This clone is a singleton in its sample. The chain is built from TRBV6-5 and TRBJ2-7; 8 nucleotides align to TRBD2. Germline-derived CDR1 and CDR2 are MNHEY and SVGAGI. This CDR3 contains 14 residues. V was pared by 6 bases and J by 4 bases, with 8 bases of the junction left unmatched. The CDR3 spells CASSPIREGYEQYV. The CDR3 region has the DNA TGTGCCAGCAGCCCTATCCGGGAGGGGTACGAGCAGTACGTC.

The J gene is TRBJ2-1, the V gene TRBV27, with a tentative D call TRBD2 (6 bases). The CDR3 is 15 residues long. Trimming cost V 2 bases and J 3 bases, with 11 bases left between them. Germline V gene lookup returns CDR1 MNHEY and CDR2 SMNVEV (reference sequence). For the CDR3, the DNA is TGTGCCAGCAGTTTAATGGGGACTCACTACAATGAGCAGTTCTTC. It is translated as CASSLMGTHYNEQFF.

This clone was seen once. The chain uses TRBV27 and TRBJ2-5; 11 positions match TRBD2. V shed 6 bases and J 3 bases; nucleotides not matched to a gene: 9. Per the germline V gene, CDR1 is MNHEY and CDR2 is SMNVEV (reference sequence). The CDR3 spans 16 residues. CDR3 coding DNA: TGTGCCAGCAGGCCTTACACGACTAGCGGGGAAGAGACCCAGTACTTC. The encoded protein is CASRPYTTSGEETQYF.

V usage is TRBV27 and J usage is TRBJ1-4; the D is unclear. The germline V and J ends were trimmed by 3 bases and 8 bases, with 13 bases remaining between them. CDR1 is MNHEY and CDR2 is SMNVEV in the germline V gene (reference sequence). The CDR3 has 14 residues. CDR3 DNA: TGTGCCAGCAGTTTTGTAGACACGATAGAAAAACTGTTTTTT. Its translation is CASSFVDTIEKLFF.

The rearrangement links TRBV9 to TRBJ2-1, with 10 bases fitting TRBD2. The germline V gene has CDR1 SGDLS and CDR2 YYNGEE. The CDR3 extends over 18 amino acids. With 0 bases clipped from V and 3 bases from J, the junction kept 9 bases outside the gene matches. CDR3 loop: CASSVARTSGVRYNEQFF. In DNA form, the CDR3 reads TGTGCCAGCAGCGTAGCTAGAACTAGCGGGGTACGCTACAATGAGCAGTTCTTC.

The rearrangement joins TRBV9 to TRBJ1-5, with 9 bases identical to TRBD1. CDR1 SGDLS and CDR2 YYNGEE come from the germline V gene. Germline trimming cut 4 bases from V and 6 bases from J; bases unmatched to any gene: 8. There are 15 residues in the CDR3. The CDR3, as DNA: TGTGCCAGCAGCCTAGGGACAGGGCCAGGTCAGCCCCAGCATTTT. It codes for CASSLGTGPGQPQHF.

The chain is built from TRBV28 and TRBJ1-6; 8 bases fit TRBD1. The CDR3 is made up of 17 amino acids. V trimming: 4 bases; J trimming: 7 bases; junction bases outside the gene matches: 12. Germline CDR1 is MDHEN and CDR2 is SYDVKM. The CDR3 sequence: CASSSSGQGERNSPLHF. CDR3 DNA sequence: TGTGCCAGCAGTTCCTCTGGACAGGGCGAGAGGAATTCACCCCTCCACTTT.

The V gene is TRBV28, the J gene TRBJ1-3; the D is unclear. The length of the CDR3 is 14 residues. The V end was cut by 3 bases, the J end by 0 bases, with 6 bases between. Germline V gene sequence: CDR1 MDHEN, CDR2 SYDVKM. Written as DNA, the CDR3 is TGTGCCAGCAGTTTTGTCCTCTCTGGAAACACCATATATTTT. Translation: CASSFVLSGNTIYF.

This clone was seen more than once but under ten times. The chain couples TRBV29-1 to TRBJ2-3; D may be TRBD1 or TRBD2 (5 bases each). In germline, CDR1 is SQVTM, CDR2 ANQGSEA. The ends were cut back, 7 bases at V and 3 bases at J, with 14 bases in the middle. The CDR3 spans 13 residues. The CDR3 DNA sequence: TGCAGCGCTGACAGTGGAGGAACAGATACGCAGTATTTT. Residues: CSADSGGTDTQYF.

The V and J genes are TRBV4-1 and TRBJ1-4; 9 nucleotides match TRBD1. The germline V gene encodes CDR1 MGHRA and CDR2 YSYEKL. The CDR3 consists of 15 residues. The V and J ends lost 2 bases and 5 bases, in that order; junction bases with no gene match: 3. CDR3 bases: TGCGCCAGCAGCCAACTGACAGGGGGGAATGAAAAACTGTTTTTT. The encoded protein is CASSQLTGGNEKLFF.

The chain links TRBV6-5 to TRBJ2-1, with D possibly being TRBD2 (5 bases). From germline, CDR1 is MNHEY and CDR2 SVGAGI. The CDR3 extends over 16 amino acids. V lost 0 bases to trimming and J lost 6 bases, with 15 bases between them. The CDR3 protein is CASSYSGSVLLNEQFF. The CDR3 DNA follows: TGTGCCAGCAGTTACTCGGGTAGCGTACTCCTCAATGAGCAGTTCTTC.

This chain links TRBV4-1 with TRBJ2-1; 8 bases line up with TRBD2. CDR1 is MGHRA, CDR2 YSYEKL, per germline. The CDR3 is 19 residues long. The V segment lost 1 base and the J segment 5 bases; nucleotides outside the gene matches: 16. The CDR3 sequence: CASSQAAGFRREVHNEQFF. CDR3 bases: TGCGCCAGCAGCCAAGCCGCCGGGTTTAGGCGGGAGGTACACAATGAGCAGTTCTTC.

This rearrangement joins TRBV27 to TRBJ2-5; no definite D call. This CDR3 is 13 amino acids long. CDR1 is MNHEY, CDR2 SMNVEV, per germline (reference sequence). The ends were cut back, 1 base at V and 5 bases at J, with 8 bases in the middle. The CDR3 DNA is TGTGCCAGCAGTTTATGGCGAGATGAGACCCAGTACTTC. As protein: CASSLWRDETQYF.

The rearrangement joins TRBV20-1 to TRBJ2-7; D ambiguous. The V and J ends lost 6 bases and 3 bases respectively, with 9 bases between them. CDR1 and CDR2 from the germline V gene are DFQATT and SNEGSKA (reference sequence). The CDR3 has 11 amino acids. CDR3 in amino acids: CSARRFYEQYF. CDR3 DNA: TGCAGTGCAAGACGGTTCTACGAGCAGTACTTC.

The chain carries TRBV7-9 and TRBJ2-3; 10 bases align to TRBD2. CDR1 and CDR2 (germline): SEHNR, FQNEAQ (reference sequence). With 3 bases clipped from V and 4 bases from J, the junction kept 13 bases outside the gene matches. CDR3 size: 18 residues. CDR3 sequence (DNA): TGTGCCAGCAGCTTTATAGCGGGGGGCCTGATTGGGTCAGATACGCAGTATTTT. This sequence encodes CASSFIAGGLIGSDTQYF.

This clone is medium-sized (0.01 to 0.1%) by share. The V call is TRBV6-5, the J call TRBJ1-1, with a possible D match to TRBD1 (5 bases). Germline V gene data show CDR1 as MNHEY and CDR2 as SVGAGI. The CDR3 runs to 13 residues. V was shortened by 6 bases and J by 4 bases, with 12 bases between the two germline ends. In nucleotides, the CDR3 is TGTGCCAGCAGCACCGGGACCCCCACTGAAGCTTTCTTT. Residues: CASSTGTPTEAFF.

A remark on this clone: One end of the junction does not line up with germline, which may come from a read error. The CDR3 DNA follows: TGTGCTAGCAGCTCTGGACTAGCGGGAGCTAATGAGCAGTTCTTC. It specifies CASSSGLAGANEQFF. This chain uses TRBV7-7 with TRBJ2-1; 13 bases fit TRBD2. Germline V gene data show CDR1 as SSHAT and CDR2 as FNYEAQ (reference sequence). There are 15 residues in the CDR3.